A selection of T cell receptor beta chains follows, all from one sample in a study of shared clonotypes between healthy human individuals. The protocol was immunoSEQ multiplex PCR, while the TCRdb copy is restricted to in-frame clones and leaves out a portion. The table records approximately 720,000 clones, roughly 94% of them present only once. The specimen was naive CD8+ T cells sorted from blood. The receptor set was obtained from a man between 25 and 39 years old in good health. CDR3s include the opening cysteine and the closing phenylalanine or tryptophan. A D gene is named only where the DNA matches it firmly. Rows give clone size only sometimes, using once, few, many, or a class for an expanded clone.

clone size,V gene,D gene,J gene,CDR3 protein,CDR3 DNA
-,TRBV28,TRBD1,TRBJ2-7,CATRQGSSYEQYF,TGTGCCACCCGACAGGGGTCGTCCTACGAGCAGTACTTC
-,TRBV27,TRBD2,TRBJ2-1,CASRETSGRGTEQFF,TGTGCCAGCAGGGAGACTAGCGGGAGGGGAACTGAGCAGTTCTTC
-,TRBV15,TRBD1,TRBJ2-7,CATSRPGTETTMQYF,TGTGCCACCAGCAGACCCGGGACAGAAACTACAATGCAGTACTTC
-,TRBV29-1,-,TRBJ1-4,CSVEERGRGAGEKLFF,TGCAGCGTTGAAGAGCGAGGCCGGGGGGCGGGTGAAAAACTGTTTTTT
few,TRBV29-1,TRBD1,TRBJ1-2,CSVDRTGGNYGYTF,TGCAGCGTTGACCGGACAGGGGGAAACTATGGCTACACCTTC
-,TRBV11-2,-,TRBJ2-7,CASSLDRGGVTREQYF,TGTGCCAGCAGCTTAGATCGTGGGGGAGTGACTCGGGAGCAGTACTTC
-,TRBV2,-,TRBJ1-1,CASESPRTEGDTEAFF,TGTGCCAGCGAATCCCCACGGACCGAAGGTGACACTGAAGCTTTCTTT
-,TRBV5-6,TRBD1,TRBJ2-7,CASSSGTGAEQYF,TGTGCCAGCAGCTCCGGGACAGGGGCCGAGCAGTACTTC
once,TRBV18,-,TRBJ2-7,CASSPGPVYSYEQYF,TGTGCCAGCTCACCAGGGCCTGTTTATTCCTACGAGCAGTACTTC
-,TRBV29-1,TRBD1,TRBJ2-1,CSTRDRDNEQFF,TGCAGCACCCGGGACAGGGACAATGAGCAGTTCTTC
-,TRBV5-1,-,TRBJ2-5,CASSSREQETQYF,TGCGCCAGCAGCTCACGGGAACAAGAGACCCAGTACTTC
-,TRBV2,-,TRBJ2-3,CASSERGSLPDTQYF,TGTGCCAGCAGTGAGCGCGGGTCTTTACCAGATACGCAGTATTTT
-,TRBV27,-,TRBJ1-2,CASSTFGGHGYTF,TGTGCCAGCAGTACCTTCGGGGGACATGGCTACACCTTC
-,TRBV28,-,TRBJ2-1,CASSSPRRRGGDEQFF,TGTGCCAGCAGTTCACCTCGGAGGAGGGGTGGGGATGAGCAGTTCTTC
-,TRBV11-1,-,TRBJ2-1,CASSFIIRHRDSYNEQFF,TGTGCCAGCAGCTTCATTATCCGACACAGGGACTCCTACAATGAGCAGTTCTTC
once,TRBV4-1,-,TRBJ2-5,CASSQVVGATQYF,TGCGCCAGCAGCCAAGTCGTCGGAGCGACCCAGTACTTC
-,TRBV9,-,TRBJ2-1,CASSSRRGSTYNEQFF,TGTGCCAGCAGCTCTAGACGGGGTAGCACGTACAATGAGCAGTTCTTC
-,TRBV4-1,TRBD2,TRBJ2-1,CASSQPSGREDEQFF,TGCGCCAGCAGCCAACCTAGCGGGAGGGAGGATGAGCAGTTCTTC
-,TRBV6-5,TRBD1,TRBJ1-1,CASTLGTAPNTEAFF,TGTGCCAGCACTCTGGGGACAGCGCCGAACACTGAAGCTTTCTTT
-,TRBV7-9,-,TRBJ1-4,CASSHSDGNEKLFF,TGTGCCAGCAGCCACTCCGACGGTAATGAAAAACTGTTTTTT
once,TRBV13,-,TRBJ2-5,CASSLDMGRAPQETQYF,TGTGCCAGCAGCTTAGATATGGGGCGCGCCCCACAAGAGACCCAGTACTTC
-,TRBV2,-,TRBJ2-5,CASRREETQYF,TGTGCCAGCAGGAGGGAGGAGACCCAGTACTTC
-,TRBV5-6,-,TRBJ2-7,CASSHYRDISYEQYF,TGTGCCAGCAGTCACTATCGGGACATCTCCTACGAGCAGTACTTC
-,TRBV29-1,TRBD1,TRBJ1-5,CSVFYRDREHF,TGCAGCGTCTTTTACCGGGACAGAGAGCATTTT
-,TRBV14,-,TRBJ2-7,CASSGLHPYEQYF,TGTGCCAGCAGCGGCTTACACCCCTACGAGCAGTACTTC
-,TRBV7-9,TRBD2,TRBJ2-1,CASSLRASGRASSYNEQFF,TGTGCCAGCAGCTTAAGGGCTAGCGGGAGGGCCAGCTCCTACAATGAGCAGTTCTTC
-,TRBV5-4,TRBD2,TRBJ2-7,CASATGTSSGEQYF,TGTGCCAGCGCCACCGGGACTAGCAGCGGCGAGCAGTACTTC
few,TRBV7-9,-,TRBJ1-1,CASSPLLAEAFF,TGTGCCAGCAGCCCTTTGCTGGCTGAAGCTTTCTTT
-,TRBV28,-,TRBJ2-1,CASTSGTMEDNEQFF,TGTGCCAGCACCAGCGGGACAATGGAAGACAATGAGCAGTTCTTC
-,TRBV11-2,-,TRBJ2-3,CASSLDHRWLSTDTQYF,TGTGCCAGCAGCTTAGATCATCGGTGGTTGAGCACAGATACGCAGTATTTT
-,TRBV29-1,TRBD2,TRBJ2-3,CSVVLAVADTQYF,TGCAGCGTTGTTCTAGCGGTAGCAGATACGCAGTATTTT
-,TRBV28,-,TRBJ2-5,CASTRPGEETQYF,TGTGCCAGCACCCGTCCGGGGGAAGAGACCCAGTACTTC
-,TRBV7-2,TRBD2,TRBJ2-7,CASSLRSSGSYEQYF,TGTGCCAGCAGCTTACGGTCTAGCGGGAGTTACGAGCAGTACTTC
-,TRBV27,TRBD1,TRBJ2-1,CASRPTGGINEQFF,TGTGCCAGCAGACCGACAGGGGGCATCAATGAGCAGTTCTTC
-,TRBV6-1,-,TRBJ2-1,CASSEGGSREQFF,TGTGCCAGCAGTGAAGGGGGCTCGAGGGAGCAGTTCTTC
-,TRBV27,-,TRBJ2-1,CASSRGSSYNEQFF,TGTGCCAGCTCCCGCGGTAGCTCCTACAATGAGCAGTTCTTC
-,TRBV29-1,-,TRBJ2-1,CSVEAGEQFF,TGCAGCGTTGAAGCTGGTGAGCAGTTCTTC
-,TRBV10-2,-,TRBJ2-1,CASSRNSYNEQFF,TGCGCCAGCAGCAGGAACTCCTACAATGAGCAGTTCTTC
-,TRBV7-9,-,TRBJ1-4,CASAGISEKLFF,TGTGCCAGCGCGGGGATCAGTGAAAAACTGTTTTTT
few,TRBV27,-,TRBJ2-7,CASSLSTPANRLRYEQYF,TGTGCCAGCAGTTTATCGACTCCGGCAAACCGCCTTCGCTACGAGCAGTACTTC
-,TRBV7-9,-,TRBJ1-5,CASSPGQVYSNQPQHF,TGTGCCAGCAGCCCCGGACAAGTCTATAGCAATCAGCCCCAGCATTTT
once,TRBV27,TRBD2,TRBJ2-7,CASWNSGRAYEQYF,TGTGCCAGTTGGAATAGCGGGAGGGCCTACGAGCAGTACTTC
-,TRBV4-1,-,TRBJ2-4,CASSQDLSVLAKNIQYF,TGCGCCAGCAGCCAAGATCTTTCTGTTCTAGCCAAAAACATTCAGTACTTC
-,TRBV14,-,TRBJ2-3,CASRPEDHRLTQYF,TGTGCCAGCAGACCAGAGGACCATCGGCTTACGCAGTATTTT
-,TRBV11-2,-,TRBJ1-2,CASSTLGNYGYTF,TGTGCCAGCAGCACCCTCGGTAACTATGGCTACACCTTC
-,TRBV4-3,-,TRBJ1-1,CASSQEDSRNTEAFF,TGCGCCAGCAGCCAAGAAGACAGTAGGAACACTGAAGCTTTCTTT
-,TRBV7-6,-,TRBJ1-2,CASSSSPGTHNYGYTF,TGTGCCAGCAGCTCCTCTCCCGGGACACATAACTATGGCTACACCTTC
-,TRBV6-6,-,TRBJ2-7,CASTQTGGDSSYEQYF,TGTGCCAGCACTCAAACGGGCGGGGACAGCTCCTACGAGCAGTACTTC
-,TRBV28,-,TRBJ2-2,CASTLSANTGELFF,TGTGCCAGCACCCTGAGTGCGAACACCGGGGAGCTGTTTTTT
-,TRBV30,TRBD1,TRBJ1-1,CAWIRDSWNTEAFF,TGTGCCTGGATCCGGGACAGTTGGAACACTGAAGCTTTCTTT
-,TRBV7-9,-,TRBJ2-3,CASRKEGPDTQYF,TGTGCCAGCAGAAAGGAGGGCCCAGATACGCAGTATTTT
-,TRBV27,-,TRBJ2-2,CASSLPTNTGELFF,TGTGCCAGCAGTTTACCTACGAACACCGGGGAGCTGTTTTTT
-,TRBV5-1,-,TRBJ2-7,CASSSRSYEQYF,TGCGCCAGCAGCTCTCGCTCCTACGAGCAGTACTTC
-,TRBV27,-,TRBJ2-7,CASSLHLSSYEQYF,TGTGCCAGCAGTTTACATCTATCGTCCTACGAGCAGTACTTC
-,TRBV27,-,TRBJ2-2,CASSFTSPGELFF,TGTGCCAGCAGTTTTACTAGCCCCGGGGAGCTGTTTTTT
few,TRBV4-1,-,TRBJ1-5,CASTERQGNQPQHF,TGCGCCAGCACGGAAAGACAGGGCAATCAGCCCCAGCATTTT
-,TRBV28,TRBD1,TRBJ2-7,CASSQIGTGLHEQYF,TGTGCCAGCAGCCAAATCGGGACAGGGCTTCACGAGCAGTACTTC
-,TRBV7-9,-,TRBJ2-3,CASSLRTPDTQYF,TGTGCCAGCAGCTTACGGACGCCAGATACGCAGTATTTT
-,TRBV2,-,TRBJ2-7,CASSERLYEQYF,TGTGCCAGCAGTGAGCGCTTGTACGAGCAGTACTTC
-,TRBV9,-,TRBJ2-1,CASSVGGASEYNEQFF,TGTGCCAGCAGCGTAGGAGGGGCTAGCGAGTACAATGAGCAGTTCTTC